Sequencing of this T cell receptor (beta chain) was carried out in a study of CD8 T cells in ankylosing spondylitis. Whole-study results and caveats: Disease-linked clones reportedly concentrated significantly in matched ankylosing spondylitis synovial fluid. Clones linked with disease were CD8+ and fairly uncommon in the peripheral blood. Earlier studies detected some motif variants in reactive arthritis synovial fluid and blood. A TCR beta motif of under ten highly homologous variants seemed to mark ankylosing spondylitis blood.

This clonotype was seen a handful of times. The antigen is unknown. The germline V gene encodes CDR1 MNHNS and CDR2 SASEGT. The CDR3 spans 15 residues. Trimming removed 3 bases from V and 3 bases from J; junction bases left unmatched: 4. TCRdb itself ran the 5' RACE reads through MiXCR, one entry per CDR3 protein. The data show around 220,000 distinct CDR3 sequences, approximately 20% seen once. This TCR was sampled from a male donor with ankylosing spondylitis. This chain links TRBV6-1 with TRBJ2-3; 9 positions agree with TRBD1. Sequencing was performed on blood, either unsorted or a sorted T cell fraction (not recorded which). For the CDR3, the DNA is TGTGCCAGCAGTGAGGACAGGGGTACAACAGATACGCAGTATTTT. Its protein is CASSEDRGTTDTQYF.